The clone carrying this T cell receptor beta chain has just a few counts. Its antigen is currently unknown. CDR1 SGHNT and CDR2 YYREEE come from the germline V gene (reference sequence). This CDR3 has 15 residues. Trimming cost V 3 bases and J 4 bases; bases outside gene matches: 6. The data derive from a study of vaccination effects on CD4 cells after COVID-19. At the level of the study: Three convalescent patients underwent early and late post-vaccination sampling. Findings and caveats of the study: Clonal contraction was marked in infection- and vaccine-induced clones late after vaccination.

Prior to sequencing, the ViraFEST assay stimulated PBMC with viral peptide pools, which expanded the antigen-specific CD4+ T cells. Isolating CD4+ T cells followed 9 to 11 days of culture. By PCR, the person was confirmed to have had SARS-CoV-2 infection between March and December 2020. Two-dose BNT162b2 or mRNA-1273 vaccination was given to participants. TCRdb keeps only in-frame clones here, not all; method: immunoSEQ multiplex PCR. The data contain 15,000 to 20,000 clones, about four fifths of them singletons. The V and J genes are TRBV5-4 and TRBJ2-7; 11 bases agree with TRBD2. The TCR comes from a human donor who had a prior SARS-CoV-2 infection. The sequenced sample was CD4+ T cells from PBMCs cultured with SARS-CoV-2 spike peptides, obtained after COVID-19 vaccination. The CDR3 loop reads CASSSGTSGGYEQYF. The CDR3 DNA follows: TGTGCCAGCAGCTCGGGGACTAGCGGAGGATACGAGCAGTACTTC.